This T cell receptor (beta chain) is from a study of cytomegalovirus exposure and HLA in healthy donors. About this clone: Antigen: not known.

Per the germline V gene, CDR1 is LNHDA and CDR2 is SQIVND (reference sequence). The CDR3 contains 18 residues. With 4 bases clipped from V and 3 bases from J, the junction kept 16 bases outside the gene matches. Study conclusions and caveats: Confirmation was obtained in vitro that a few CMV-associated chains are specific for CMV antigens.

13 Jbeta primers and 60 Vbeta primers were used for the PCR. Data came from immunoSEQ multiplex PCR; TCRdb stores just in-frame clones and leaves some out. Here the sample spans about 130,000 clones, about 66% being singletons. The sequencing input was PBMCs. The sequence came from a human donor in good health. This chain joins TRBV19 and TRBJ2-7; 9 nucleotides match TRBD1. The CDR3: CASSTLPTGTGRSYEQYF. CDR3 nucleotide sequence: TGTGCCAGTAGTACACTACCCACGGGGACAGGGAGGAGCTACGAGCAGTACTTC.